This T cell receptor beta chain derives from a study of shared clonotypes between healthy human individuals. At the level of the study: CD4 naive and memory got three plates each, CD8 naive two, CD8 memory one. Study conclusions and caveats: In a few donors, around 5% of naive CD4 clonotypes appeared in common. A reduction in generation probabilities was seen for non-shared clonotypes relative to those shared by all four donors.

Libraries were prepared by immunoSEQ multiplex PCR; TCRdb keeps only in-frame clonotypes and omits some of them. The sample includes some 2.1 million clones, roughly 94% of them seen just once. A remark on this clone: What it binds is not known.

The germline CDR1 and CDR2 sequences are SGHNT and YYREEE (reference sequence). The CDR3 extends over 15 amino acids. Trimming shortened V by 0 bases and J by 0 bases, and 7 bases separated the two germline ends. Naivety among CD8 cells was defined by CD45RO negativity and positive CCR7 selection, thereby excluding terminally differentiated effector memory CD45RA+ cells. The sequence was obtained from a young man in good health. The chain joins TRBV5-4 to TRBJ2-1; D perhaps matches TRBD2 (5 bases). The source material was naive CD8+ T cells sorted from blood. CDR3 amino acids: CASSLGRSSYNEQFF. CDR3 sequence (DNA): TGTGCCAGCAGCTTGGGGAGGAGCTCCTACAATGAGCAGTTCTTC. The whole variable domain, remainder taken from reference TRBV5-4 and TRBJ2-1, is ETGVTQSPTHLIKTRGQQVTLRCSSQSGHNTVSWYQQALGQGPQFIFQYYREEENGRGNFPPRFSGLQFPNYSSELNVNALELDDSALYLCASSLGRSSYNEQFFGPGTRLTVL.